One TCR beta chain is described in this entry. As yet, its antigen is unknown. This sample is part of a study of breast tumors, draining lymph nodes, adjacent tissues. Study-level findings and limits: Luminal-like breast cancer showed significantly greater tumor-nontumor repertoire similarity than basal-like breast cancer did.

The lymph nodes were axillary draining lymph nodes from breast cancer patients. CDR3 length: 15 amino acids. CDR1 and CDR2 from the germline V gene are DFQATT and SNEGSKA (reference sequence). Trimming removed 1 base from V and 5 bases from J; junction bases left unmatched: 10. TCRdb ran MiXCR on the multiplex PCR reads and lists one entry per CDR3 protein. The table shows 200,000 to 250,000 distinct CDR3 sequences, with under 40% occurring only once. The gene calls are TRBV20-1 and TRBJ2-5, with 7 bases fitting TRBD2. This sequence originates from a female donor with breast cancer. Some clones in this sample may be carry-over from other donors' samples. Sequenced: axillary lymph node tissue. Here the CDR3 DNA reads TGCAGTGCTAGAGTCGTAGCCGGGAGGATGGAGACCCAGTACTTC. It translates to CSARVVAGRMETQYF.